These 3 T cell receptor beta chains came from one sample sequenced in a study of T cells in narcolepsy. Produced via immunoSEQ multiplex PCR; TCRdb's table is partial and in-frame only. The table includes roughly 30,000 clones, almost 80% detected once. Sequenced: memory (CD45RA-) CD4+ T cells from blood. The receptors were sampled from a human donor in good health.

This chain links TRBV28 with TRBJ1-4; D uncertain. The germline V gene encodes CDR1 MDHEN and CDR2 SYDVKM. V lost 5 bases, J lost 7 bases, and 8 bases lay in between. The CDR3 extends over 12 amino acids. The CDR3 sequence: CASSVLGEKLFF. CDR3 bases: TGTGCCAGCAGTGTACTGGGTGAAAAACTGTTTTTT.

The chain uses TRBV11-2 and TRBJ2-3; tentatively, D is TRBD1 or TRBD2 (5 bases each). V lost 5 bases, J lost 1 base, and 13 bases lay in between. The length of the CDR3 is 15 residues. Germline CDR1 reads SGHAT; CDR2 reads FQNNGV. In DNA, the CDR3 is TGTGCCAGCAGCGCGACGGGACGCGGCACAGATACGCAGTATTTT. This translates into CASSATGRGTDTQYF. The full variable domain, in which reference TRBV11-2 and TRBJ2-3 provide the parts outside the CDR3, is EAGVAQSPRYKIIEKRQSVAFWCNPISGHATLYWYQQILGQGPKLLIQFQNNGVVDDSQLPKDRFSAERLKGVDSTLKIQPAKLEDSAVYLCASSATGRGTDTQYFGPGTRLTVL.

V and J are TRBV7-6 and TRBJ2-3; either TRBD1 or TRBD2 may fit D (5 bases each). This CDR3 spans 15 amino acids. Germline CDR1 and CDR2: SGHVS and FNYEAQ. V lost 1 base and J lost 2, with 10 bases in between. The CDR3 nucleotides are TGTGCCAGCAGCTTAGGATCGGGGACCACAGATACGCAGTATTTT. Translation gives CASSLGSGTTDTQYF.